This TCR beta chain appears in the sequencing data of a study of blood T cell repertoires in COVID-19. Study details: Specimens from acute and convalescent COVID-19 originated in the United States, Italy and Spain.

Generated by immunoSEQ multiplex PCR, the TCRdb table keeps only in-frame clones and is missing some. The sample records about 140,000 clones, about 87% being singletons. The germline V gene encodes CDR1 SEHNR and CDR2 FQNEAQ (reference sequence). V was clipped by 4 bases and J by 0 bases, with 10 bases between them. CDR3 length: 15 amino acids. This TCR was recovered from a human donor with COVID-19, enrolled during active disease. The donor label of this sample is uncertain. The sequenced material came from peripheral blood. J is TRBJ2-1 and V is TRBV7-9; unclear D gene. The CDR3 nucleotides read TGTGCCAGCAGCTCCGACTGGAGCTCCTACAATGAGCAGTTCTTC. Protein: CASSSDWSSYNEQFF.